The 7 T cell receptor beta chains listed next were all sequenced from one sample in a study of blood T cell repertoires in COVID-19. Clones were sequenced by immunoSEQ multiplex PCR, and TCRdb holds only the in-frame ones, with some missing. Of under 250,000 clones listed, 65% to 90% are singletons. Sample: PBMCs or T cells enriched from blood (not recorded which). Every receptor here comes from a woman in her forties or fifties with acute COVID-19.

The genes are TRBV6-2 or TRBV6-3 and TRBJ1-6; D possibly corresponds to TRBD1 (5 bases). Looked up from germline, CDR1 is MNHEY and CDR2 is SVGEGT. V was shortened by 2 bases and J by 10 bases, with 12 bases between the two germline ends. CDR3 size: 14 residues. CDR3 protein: CASSYGQGGSPLHF. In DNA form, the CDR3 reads TGTGCCAGCAGTTACGGGCAGGGTGGATCACCCCTCCACTTT.

The CDR3 region is CASSINWDRGHSGYTF. The CDR3 DNA is TGTGCCAGTAGTATCAACTGGGACAGGGGGCATAGTGGCTACACCTTC. The genes are TRBV19 and TRBJ1-2; 12 bases fit TRBD1. This CDR3 has 16 residues. V dropped 3 bases and J dropped 7; count of bases not matched to a gene: 9. Germline CDR1 LNHDA, CDR2 SQIVND (reference sequence).

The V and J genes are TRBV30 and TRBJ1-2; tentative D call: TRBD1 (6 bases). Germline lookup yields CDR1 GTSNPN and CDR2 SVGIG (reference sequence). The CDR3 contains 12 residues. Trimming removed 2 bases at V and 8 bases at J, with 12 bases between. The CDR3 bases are TGTGCCTGGAGTTTAAACAGGGAGGGCTACACCTTC. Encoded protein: CAWSLNREGYTF.

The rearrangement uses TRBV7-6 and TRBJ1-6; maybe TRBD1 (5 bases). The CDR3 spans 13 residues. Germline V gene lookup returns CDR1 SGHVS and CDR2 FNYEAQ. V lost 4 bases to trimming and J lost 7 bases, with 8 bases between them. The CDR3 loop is CASSSGRNSPLHF. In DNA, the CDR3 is TGTGCCAGCAGCTCAGGGAGGAATTCACCCCTCCACTTT.

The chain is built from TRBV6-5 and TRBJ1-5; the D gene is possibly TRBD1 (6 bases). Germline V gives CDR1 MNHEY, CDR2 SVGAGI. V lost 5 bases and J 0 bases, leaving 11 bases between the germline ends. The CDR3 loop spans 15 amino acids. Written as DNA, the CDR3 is TGTGCCAGCAGTCAGGGAGGGGGTAGCAATCAGCCCCAGCATTTT. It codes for CASSQGGGSNQPQHF.

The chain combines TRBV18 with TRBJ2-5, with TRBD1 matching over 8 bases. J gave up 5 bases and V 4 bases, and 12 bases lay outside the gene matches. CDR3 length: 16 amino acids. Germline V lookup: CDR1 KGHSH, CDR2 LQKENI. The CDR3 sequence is CASSRFTGTGPETQYF. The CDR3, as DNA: TGTGCCAGCTCACGATTTACCGGGACAGGACCCGAGACCCAGTACTTC.

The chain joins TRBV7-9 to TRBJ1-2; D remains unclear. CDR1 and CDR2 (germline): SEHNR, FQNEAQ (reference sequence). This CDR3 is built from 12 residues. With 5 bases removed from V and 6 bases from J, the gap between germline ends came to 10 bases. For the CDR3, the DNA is TGTGCCAGCAGCCGCAGTGTGGATGGCTACACCTTC. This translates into CASSRSVDGYTF.